These T cell receptor beta chains were read from a single sample in a study of T cells after yellow fever vaccination. Each CDR3 protein is one row after TCRdb ran MiXCR on the 5' RACE reads. The table lists about 85,000 distinct CDR3 sequences, 10% to 15% of them singletons. This specimen consisted of CD8+ T cells not binding an NS4B(214-222) dextramer, sorted from PBMCs, obtained 21 days after the first yellow fever vaccination. These receptors were collected from a man between 18 and 29 years old who received the YFV17D yellow fever vaccine. Each CDR3 is given with its conserved first and last residue. A D gene is named only where the DNA matches it firmly. The size of a clone is reported for some rows only, either as once, few or many, or as a class for expanded clones.

clone_size: -; cdr3_length: 15; d_call: -; j_call: TRBJ2-5; v_call: TRBV29-1; cdr3_aa: CSVEAQGLPLETQYF; cdr3_nt: TGCAGCGTTGAAGCCCAGGGCCTGCCGTTGGAGACCCAGTACTTC
clone_size: -; cdr3_length: 18; d_call: -; j_call: TRBJ2-6; v_call: TRBV5-6; cdr3_aa: CASSLVDRSSSGANVLTF; cdr3_nt: TGTGCCAGCAGCTTGGTAGACAGGTCCAGCTCTGGGGCCAACGTCCTGACTTTC
clone_size: few; cdr3_length: 16; d_call: -; j_call: TRBJ2-2; v_call: TRBV6-2/TRBV6-3; cdr3_aa: CASINGLRGRTGELFF; cdr3_nt: TGTGCCAGCATCAACGGCTTACGGGGGAGGACCGGGGAGCTGTTCTTT
clone_size: -; cdr3_length: 12; d_call: -; j_call: TRBJ2-5; v_call: TRBV25-1; cdr3_aa: CASSEFWETEYF; cdr3_nt: TGTGCCAGCAGTGAATTTTGGGAGACCGAGTACTTC
clone_size: -; cdr3_length: 12; d_call: -; j_call: TRBJ2-7; v_call: TRBV3-1; cdr3_aa: CASSPDLTEQYF; cdr3_nt: TGTGCCAGCAGCCCAGACCTGACCGAGCAGTACTTC
clone_size: few; cdr3_length: 15; d_call: -; j_call: TRBJ2-2; v_call: TRBV27; cdr3_aa: CASSLEPRVAGELFF; cdr3_nt: TGTGCCAGCAGTTTAGAACCTAGGGTAGCCGGGGAGCTGTTTTTT
clone_size: -; cdr3_length: 20; d_call: -; j_call: TRBJ1-6; v_call: TRBV27; cdr3_aa: CASSPYPPRGGYVLDSPLHF; cdr3_nt: TGTGCCAGCAGTCCTTACCCCCCGAGGGGGGGGTACGTGTTGGATTCACCCCTCCACTTT
clone_size: -; cdr3_length: 17; d_call: -; j_call: TRBJ1-1; v_call: TRBV7-2; cdr3_aa: CASSPTLGEPGWQEAFF; cdr3_nt: TGTGCCAGCAGCCCCACCCTTGGGGAACCAGGATGGCAGGAAGCTTTCTTT
clone_size: -; cdr3_length: 10; d_call: -; j_call: TRBJ1-4; v_call: TRBV4-1; cdr3_aa: CASSGEKLFF; cdr3_nt: TGCGCCAGCAGCGGCGAAAAACTGTTTTTT
clone_size: -; cdr3_length: 16; d_call: TRBD2; j_call: TRBJ2-5; v_call: TRBV4-2; cdr3_aa: CASSQEVLAGKETQYF; cdr3_nt: TGTGCCAGCAGCCAAGAGGTGCTAGCGGGGAAAGAGACCCAGTACTTC
clone_size: many; cdr3_length: 12; d_call: -; j_call: TRBJ2-5; v_call: TRBV28; cdr3_aa: CASSPSGPHQYF; cdr3_nt: TGTGCCAGCAGTCCGAGCGGACCACACCAGTACTTC
clone_size: -; cdr3_length: 15; d_call: -; j_call: TRBJ2-1; v_call: TRBV5-1; cdr3_aa: CASSLVDTVYNEQFF; cdr3_nt: TGCGCCAGCAGCTTGGTGGACACCGTATACAATGAGCAGTTCTTC
clone_size: -; cdr3_length: 14; d_call: -; j_call: TRBJ2-3; v_call: TRBV28; cdr3_aa: CASSFFGGRYTQYF; cdr3_nt: TGTGCCAGCAGTTTCTTTGGGGGTCGGTATACGCAGTATTTT
clone_size: many; cdr3_length: 14; d_call: TRBD1; j_call: TRBJ2-1; v_call: TRBV3-1; cdr3_aa: CASSLTGTGNEQFF; cdr3_nt: TGTGCCAGCAGCCTCACCGGGACAGGGAATGAGCAGTTCTTC
clone_size: few; cdr3_length: 13; d_call: -; j_call: TRBJ2-5; v_call: TRBV12-5; cdr3_aa: CASGTTEQETQYF; cdr3_nt: TGTGCTAGTGGTACGACAGAACAAGAGACCCAGTACTTC
clone_size: few; cdr3_length: 16; d_call: -; j_call: TRBJ2-5; v_call: TRBV20-1; cdr3_aa: CSASLAAGTPQETQYF; cdr3_nt: TGCAGTGCTAGTCTCGCGGCGGGGACCCCACAAGAGACCCAGTACTTC
clone_size: -; cdr3_length: 13; d_call: -; j_call: TRBJ2-1; v_call: TRBV4-2; cdr3_aa: CASSQDGRYEQFF; cdr3_nt: TGTGCCAGCAGCCAAGATGGGCGTTACGAGCAGTTCTTC
clone_size: -; cdr3_length: 13; d_call: -; j_call: TRBJ1-2; v_call: TRBV12-3/TRBV12-4; cdr3_aa: CASSPTGAHGYTF; cdr3_nt: TGTGCCAGCAGCCCGACGGGGGCCCATGGCTACACCTTC
clone_size: few; cdr3_length: 14; d_call: TRBD2; j_call: TRBJ2-7; v_call: TRBV29-1; cdr3_aa: CSVEGLAGGDEQYF; cdr3_nt: TGCAGCGTGGAGGGCCTAGCGGGGGGCGACGAGCAGTACTTC
clone_size: -; cdr3_length: 16; d_call: -; j_call: TRBJ2-3; v_call: TRBV7-9; cdr3_aa: CASSSRQAGFTDTQYF; cdr3_nt: TGTGCCAGCAGCTCACGACAGGCCGGTTTCACAGATACGCAGTATTTT
clone_size: -; cdr3_length: 14; d_call: -; j_call: TRBJ2-5; v_call: TRBV5-1; cdr3_aa: CASSLADSVETQYF; cdr3_nt: TGCGCCAGCAGCTTGGCCGATTCAGTGGAGACCCAGTACTTC
clone_size: -; cdr3_length: 19; d_call: -; j_call: TRBJ2-2; v_call: TRBV10-3; cdr3_aa: CAISSPGKSIDPNTGELFF; cdr3_nt: TGTGCCATCAGCTCTCCCGGGAAATCGATAGACCCGAACACCGGGGAGCTGTTTTTT
clone_size: -; cdr3_length: 15; d_call: TRBD1; j_call: TRBJ2-3; v_call: TRBV27; cdr3_aa: CASKTGTGNMDTQYF; cdr3_nt: TGTGCCAGCAAAACCGGGACAGGGAACATGGATACGCAGTATTTT
clone_size: few; cdr3_length: 14; d_call: -; j_call: TRBJ1-1; v_call: TRBV7-6; cdr3_aa: CASSLASSATEAFF; cdr3_nt: TGTGCCAGCAGCTTAGCCTCGTCAGCTACTGAAGCTTTCTTT
clone_size: few; cdr3_length: 15; d_call: TRBD2; j_call: TRBJ2-1; v_call: TRBV9; cdr3_aa: CASSPWTSGDNEQFF; cdr3_nt: TGTGCCAGCAGCCCGTGGACTAGCGGGGACAATGAGCAGTTCTTC
clone_size: -; cdr3_length: 13; d_call: -; j_call: TRBJ1-1; v_call: TRBV14; cdr3_aa: CASSQMGGTEAFF; cdr3_nt: TGTGCCAGCAGCCAAATGGGAGGCACTGAAGCTTTCTTT
clone_size: few; cdr3_length: 16; d_call: TRBD2; j_call: TRBJ2-7; v_call: TRBV5-1; cdr3_aa: CASSIGASGYSYEQYF; cdr3_nt: TGCGCCAGCAGCATTGGGGCTAGCGGGTACTCCTACGAGCAGTACTTC
clone_size: many; cdr3_length: 14; d_call: -; j_call: TRBJ2-2; v_call: TRBV7-9; cdr3_aa: CASSYNRDTGELFF; cdr3_nt: TGTGCCAGCAGCTATAACAGGGACACCGGGGAGCTGTTTTTT
clone_size: many; cdr3_length: 13; d_call: -; j_call: TRBJ2-7; v_call: TRBV6-5; cdr3_aa: CASSYNSLGEQYF; cdr3_nt: TGTGCCAGCAGTTATAACAGCCTAGGCGAGCAGTACTTC
clone_size: once; cdr3_length: 15; d_call: TRBD1; j_call: TRBJ2-5; v_call: TRBV2; cdr3_aa: CASKGQGLLQETQYF; cdr3_nt: TGTGCCAGCAAAGGACAGGGCCTACTCCAAGAGACCCAGTACTTC
clone_size: few; cdr3_length: 17; d_call: TRBD2; j_call: TRBJ2-7; v_call: TRBV6-7; cdr3_aa: CASSSRPSGVSSYEQYF; cdr3_nt: TGTGCCAGCAGTTCCCGCCCCAGCGGGGTGAGCTCCTACGAGCAGTACTTC
clone_size: -; cdr3_length: 16; d_call: TRBD1; j_call: TRBJ1-4; v_call: TRBV4-3; cdr3_aa: CASSQDTGVANEKLFF; cdr3_nt: TGCGCCAGCAGCCAAGACACAGGGGTGGCTAATGAAAAACTGTTTTTT
clone_size: -; cdr3_length: 16; d_call: -; j_call: TRBJ2-6; v_call: TRBV18; cdr3_aa: CASSPLEGLGANVLTF; cdr3_nt: TGTGCCAGCTCACCACTTGAGGGGCTGGGGGCCAACGTCCTGACTTTC
clone_size: -; cdr3_length: 16; d_call: -; j_call: TRBJ2-2; v_call: TRBV19; cdr3_aa: CASSTLPGTTAGELFF; cdr3_nt: TGTGCCAGTAGTACCCTTCCAGGAACAACGGCCGGGGAGCTGTTTTTT
clone_size: few; cdr3_length: 11; d_call: -; j_call: TRBJ2-3; v_call: TRBV6-6; cdr3_aa: CASSSEDTQYF; cdr3_nt: TGTGCCAGCAGTTCGGAAGATACGCAGTATTTT
clone_size: -; cdr3_length: 14; d_call: -; j_call: TRBJ1-3; v_call: TRBV30; cdr3_aa: CAWRTTVAGNTIYF; cdr3_nt: TGTGCCTGGAGGACGACAGTTGCTGGAAACACCATATATTTT
clone_size: -; cdr3_length: 12; d_call: -; j_call: TRBJ2-3; v_call: TRBV24-1; cdr3_aa: CATMDYADTQYF; cdr3_nt: TGTGCCACCATGGACTACGCAGATACGCAGTATTTT
clone_size: once; cdr3_length: 17; d_call: TRBD1; j_call: TRBJ1-1; v_call: TRBV4-3; cdr3_aa: CASSQGGTGRRNTEAFF; cdr3_nt: TGCGCCAGCAGCCAAGGTGGGACAGGGCGAAGGAACACTGAAGCTTTCTTT
clone_size: many; cdr3_length: 14; d_call: -; j_call: TRBJ2-5; v_call: TRBV28; cdr3_aa: CASSPPAVRETQYF; cdr3_nt: TGTGCCAGCAGCCCCCCAGCGGTTAGAGAGACCCAGTACTTC
clone_size: -; cdr3_length: 14; d_call: -; j_call: TRBJ2-3; v_call: TRBV6-1; cdr3_aa: CASHTRAGTDTQYF; cdr3_nt: TGTGCCAGCCATACGCGGGCTGGCACAGATACGCAGTATTTT
clone_size: -; cdr3_length: 13; d_call: -; j_call: TRBJ1-1; v_call: TRBV12-3/TRBV12-4; cdr3_aa: CASSSDRYTEAFF; cdr3_nt: TGTGCCAGCAGTTCCGACAGATACACTGAAGCTTTCTTT